These 25 T cell receptor beta chains were all obtained from the same sample, sequenced in a study of blood T cells in healthy people across ages. Sample-barcoded 5' priming and a J-beta primer mix drove a second PCR of roughly 7 to 11 cycles. TCRdb re-analysed the 5' RACE reads in MiXCR, keeping a single row per CDR3 protein. The repertoire has 700,000 to 900,000 distinct CDR3 sequences, under 30% of them found once; the top ten carry around 3%. The data were also submitted as part of a second study, on T cells of mothers and their children.

Material: blood. These receptor sequences come from a boy aged 5-17 years in good health.

The chain combines TRBV2 with TRBJ2-5; no clear D. The V end lost 6 bases, the J end lost 11 bases, and 13 bases lay between the germline ends. Germline CDR1 is SNHLY and CDR2 is FYNNEI. This CDR3 spans 11 amino acids. The CDR3 is CASSYPGEQYF. The DNA of the CDR3 is TGTGCCAGCAGCTACCCCGGTGAGCAGTACTTC.

The chain joins TRBV6-2 or TRBV6-3 to TRBJ2-2; 14 bases are a match to TRBD2. V shed 7 bases and J 0 bases; nucleotides not matched to a gene: 4. Germline CDR1 and CDR2: MNHEY and SVGEGT. The CDR3 spans 17 residues. CDR3 in amino acids: CASTGLAGGANTGELFF. CDR3 DNA: TGTGCCAGCACCGGACTAGCGGGGGGAGCGAACACCGGGGAGCTGTTTTTT.

J is TRBJ2-5 and V is TRBV6-5; 13 bases agree with TRBD2. The J call may be incorrect, as the DNA end agrees better with TRBJ2-7. The V gene's germline CDR1 is MNHEY and CDR2 SVGAGI. The CDR3 length is 17 residues. The CDR3 coding sequence is TGTGCCAGCAGTTACCTCGGACTAGCGGGGGACCCCTACGAGCAGTACTTC. This codes for CASSYLGLAGDPYEQYF.

This rearrangement joins TRBV7-9 to TRBJ2-4; D is unclear. Germline-derived CDR1 and CDR2 are SEHNR and FQNEAQ (reference sequence). V was pared by 5 bases and J by 2 bases, with 16 bases between. The CDR3 runs to 16 residues. CDR3 protein: CASSPRPIGTKNIQYF. CDR3 nucleotide sequence: TGTGCCAGCAGCCCTCGGCCGATCGGAACCAAAAACATTCAGTACTTC.

The chain is built from TRBV14 and TRBJ2-1; tentative D call: TRBD2 (5 bases). This CDR3 has 16 residues. With 2 bases removed from V and 1 base from J, the gap between germline ends came to 12 bases. Germline CDR1 SGHDN, CDR2 FVKESK. The CDR3 DNA sequence: TGTGCCAGCAGCCAACAGACTCCGGGGTCCTACAATGAGCAGTTCTTC. Translated, it gives CASSQQTPGSYNEQFF.

The V call is TRBV7-9, the J call TRBJ2-1; 11 bases are shared with TRBD2. The end of the DNA fits TRBJ2-5 better, so the J call may be wrong. Germline-derived CDR1 and CDR2 are SEHNR and FQNEAQ (reference sequence). The length of the CDR3 is 16 residues. The CDR3 is CASSLLAGGGKETQYF. DNA of the CDR3: TGTGCCAGCAGCTTACTAGCGGGGGGCGGTAAAGAGACCCAGTACTTC.

The J gene is TRBJ2-2, the V gene TRBV7-3; D could derive from TRBD1 or TRBD2 (5 bases each). Trimming removed 4 bases from V and 3 bases from J, with 12 bases in between. This CDR3 spans 15 amino acids. The germline V gene encodes CDR1 SGHTA and CDR2 FQGTGA. CDR3 DNA: TGTGCCAGCAGCTCCGGGACGGAGTACACCGGGGAGCTGTTTTTT. This codes for CASSSGTEYTGELFF.

The gene calls are TRBV5-1 and TRBJ2-5, with D uncertain. The CDR3 length is 12 residues. The V end was cut by 4 bases, the J end by 2 bases, with 6 bases between. Germline CDR1 and CDR2: SGHRS and YFSETQ. This chain's CDR3 is CASSATQETQYF. Here the CDR3 DNA reads TGCGCCAGCAGCGCGACTCAAGAGACCCAGTACTTC. The full variable domain, completed using reference TRBV5-1 and TRBJ2-5, is KAGVTQTPRYLIKTRGQQVTLSCSPISGHRSVSWYQQTPGQGLQFLFEYFSETQRNKGNFPGRFSGRQFSNSRSEMNVSTLELGDSALYLCASSATQETQYFGPGTRLLVL.

CDR3: CASSLRTAGAGNTQYF. As DNA, the CDR3 is TGTGCCAGCAGCTTAAGGACGGCGGGGGCCGGGAATACGCAGTATTTT. The chain uses TRBV13 and TRBJ2-3; the D gene is possibly TRBD2 (7 bases). The length of the CDR3 is 16 residues. V lost 2 bases, J lost 7 bases, and 19 bases lay in between. Per the germline V gene, CDR1 is PRHDT and CDR2 is FYEKMQ (reference sequence).

V is TRBV18 and J is TRBJ2-1, with D possibly matching TRBD2 (6 bases). The CDR3 covers 15 residues. Looked up from germline, CDR1 is KGHSH and CDR2 is LQKENI. Trimming shortened V by 3 bases and J by 1 base, and 10 bases separated the two germline ends. The CDR3 reads CASSPSSGSYNEQFF. In DNA, the CDR3 is TGTGCCAGCTCACCTTCAAGCGGGTCCTACAATGAGCAGTTCTTC.

The CDR3, as DNA: TGTGCCAGCAGCTTAGGACGGGGGGCATCCTACAATGAGCAGTTCTTC. This codes for CASSLGRGASYNEQFF. The V and J genes are TRBV7-7 and TRBJ2-1; perhaps TRBD2 as D (7 bases). Trimming removed 1 base at V and 1 base at J, with 11 bases between. The CDR3 is 16 residues long. Germline V CDR1 and CDR2: SSHAT, FNYEAQ (reference sequence).

The genes are TRBV5-1 and TRBJ2-3; D may be TRBD1 (5 bases). Germline V gives CDR1 SGHRS, CDR2 YFSETQ. With 4 bases removed from V and 10 bases from J, the gap between germline ends came to 13 bases. The CDR3 is 12 residues long. CDR3 sequence (DNA): TGCGCCAGCAGCGACAGTGGTGTGGCGCAGTATTTT. Translating gives CASSDSGVAQYF.

The V gene is TRBV12-3 or TRBV12-4, the J gene TRBJ2-7; 8 nucleotides line up with TRBD1. The CDR3 has 14 amino acids. V lost 5 bases and J lost 5; bases outside the gene matches: 8. For the CDR3, the DNA is TGTGCCAGCAGTCCCAGGACAGGGAAGAACGAGCAGTACTTC. This translates into CASSPRTGKNEQYF.

This clonotype was counted between two and nine times. J is TRBJ2-3 and V is TRBV4-3; TRBD2 matches at 7 bases. V lost 2 bases and J lost 8; bases outside the gene matches: 10. CDR3 length equals 15 residues. Per germline, CDR1 LGHNA and CDR2 YSLEER. The CDR3 region has the DNA TGCGCCAGCAGCCAACGGGGGGAGCGGGGAAGTACGCAGTATTTT. It specifies CASSQRGERGSTQYF.

The sample holds a few counts of this clonotype. V and J are TRBV12-5 and TRBJ2-2; D is possibly TRBD2 (6 bases). The CDR3 runs 15 residues. Germline V gene data show CDR1 as LGHNT and CDR2 as FRNRAP. The germline V and J ends were trimmed by 1 base and 3 bases, with 9 bases remaining between them. Here the CDR3 DNA reads TGTGCTAGTGGTTTGGAGGGAGGAGACACCGGGGAGCTGTTTTTT. As protein: CASGLEGGDTGELFF.

This clonotype was counted a few times. An end of the junction differs from the germline gene, which may be a read error. The chain is built from TRBV10-3 and TRBJ2-3; possibly TRBD1 for D (5 bases). Germline-derived CDR1 and CDR2 are ENHRY and SYGVKD. The CDR3 loop spans 17 amino acids. The chain's CDR3 is CAISESVGLVATDTRYF. CDR3 DNA: TGTGCCATCAGTGAGTCGGTGGGGCTAGTCGCCACAGATACGCGGTATTTT.

This sequence joins TRBV11-2 and TRBJ1-2; no firm D call. This CDR3 region has 14 residues. With 5 bases removed from V and 3 bases from J, the gap between germline ends came to 13 bases. The germline V gene encodes CDR1 SGHAT and CDR2 FQNNGV. Here the CDR3 DNA reads TGTGCCAGCAGCATCATGACGGCTGACTATGGCTACACCTTC. The encoded protein is CASSIMTADYGYTF.

CDR3 in amino acids: CASSFSGMGLNEQFF. CDR3 nucleotides: TGTGCCAGCAGCTTCAGCGGAATGGGGCTTAATGAGCAGTTCTTC. J is TRBJ2-1 and V is TRBV5-5, with D tentatively TRBD1 or TRBD2 (5 bases each). The CDR3 sequence is 15 residues long. The germline V gene has CDR1 SGHKS and CDR2 YYEKEE (reference sequence). V dropped 2 bases and J dropped 7 bases, with 16 bases sitting between them. Drawing the rest from reference TRBV5-5 and TRBJ2-1, the complete variable domain is DAGVTQSPTHLIKTRGQQVTLRCSPISGHKSVSWYQQVLGQGPQFIFQYYEKEERGRGNFPDRFSARQFPNYSSELNVNALLLGDSALYLCASSFSGMGLNEQFFGPGTRLTVL.

This clonotype has more than one count but fewer than ten. In DNA form, the CDR3 reads TGCAGTGCTAGTTTAGGTCAGGGTTCCTACGAGCAGTACTTC. This gives the protein CSASLGQGSYEQYF. This chain uses TRBV20-1 with TRBJ2-7, with D possibly matching TRBD1 (5 bases). This CDR3 is 14 amino acids long. V dropped 3 bases and J dropped 1 base, with 13 bases sitting between them. Germline V CDR1 and CDR2: DFQATT, SNEGSKA (reference sequence).

This clonotype has more than one count but fewer than ten. The chain uses TRBV4-1 and TRBJ2-5; D unclear. Germline V gene data show CDR1 as MGHRA and CDR2 as YSYEKL. Deletions cut 0 bases from V and 3 bases from J, with 8 bases between. The CDR3 extends over 14 amino acids. The CDR3 sequence: CASSQEYAKETQYF. CDR3 coding DNA: TGCGCCAGCAGCCAAGAATACGCTAAAGAGACCCAGTACTTC.

J is TRBJ1-2 and V is TRBV16; tentatively, D is TRBD1 (5 bases). The CDR3 is made up of 15 amino acids. Trimming removed 4 bases at V and 4 bases at J, with 16 bases between. The germline V gene encodes CDR1 KGHSY and CDR2 FQNENV. The CDR3: CASSPSGQGGYGYTF. DNA for the CDR3: TGTGCCAGCAGCCCTAGCGGACAAGGAGGCTATGGCTACACCTTC. The full variable domain, with the rest looked up from reference TRBV16 and TRBJ1-2, is GEEVAQTPKHLVRGEGQKAKLYCAPIKGHSYVFWYQQVLKNEFKFLISFQNENVFDETGMPKERFSAKCLPNSPCSLEIQATKLEDSAVYFCASSPSGQGGYGYTFGSGTRLTVV.

This clonotype has just a few counts. The chain uses TRBV5-1 and TRBJ2-1; D possibly corresponds to TRBD2 (6 bases). From germline, CDR1 is SGHRS and CDR2 YFSETQ. This CDR3 has 16 residues. V lost 5 bases and J lost 2, with 17 bases in between. CDR3 in DNA: TGCGCCAGCAGGGAACAGACAGCGGGTACCTACAATGAGCAGTTCTTC. Translating it yields CASREQTAGTYNEQFF.

The V and J genes are TRBV20-1 and TRBJ2-2; 9 bases match TRBD1. V gave up 0 bases and J gave up 5 bases; unmatched junction bases: 10. This CDR3 has 17 amino acids. Germline values: CDR1 DFQATT, CDR2 SNEGSKA (reference sequence). CDR3 nucleotide sequence: TGCAGTGCTAGAGATCTTTCTCGGGACAGGGTTACCGGGGAGCTGTTTTTT. Translating gives CSARDLSRDRVTGELFF.

The rearrangement joins TRBV7-3 to TRBJ2-3; D is uncertain. V lost 1 base, J lost 5 bases, and 7 bases lay in between. Germline V lookup: CDR1 SGHTA, CDR2 FQGTGA. The CDR3 runs to 13 residues. Here the CDR3 reads CASSLNSVDTQYF. CDR3 DNA sequence: TGTGCCAGCAGCTTAAATTCAGTAGATACGCAGTATTTT.

The chain has TRBV5-1 and TRBJ2-3; D may match TRBD1 or TRBD2 (5 bases each). Germline V lookup: CDR1 SGHRS, CDR2 YFSETQ. The CDR3 consists of 16 residues. Trimming took off 4 bases at V and 5 bases at J, with 20 bases between the two ends. For the CDR3, the DNA is TGCGCCAGCAGCCTCTTGAGGGGAAATCATGAAGATACGCAGTATTTT. Translation gives CASSLLRGNHEDTQYF.